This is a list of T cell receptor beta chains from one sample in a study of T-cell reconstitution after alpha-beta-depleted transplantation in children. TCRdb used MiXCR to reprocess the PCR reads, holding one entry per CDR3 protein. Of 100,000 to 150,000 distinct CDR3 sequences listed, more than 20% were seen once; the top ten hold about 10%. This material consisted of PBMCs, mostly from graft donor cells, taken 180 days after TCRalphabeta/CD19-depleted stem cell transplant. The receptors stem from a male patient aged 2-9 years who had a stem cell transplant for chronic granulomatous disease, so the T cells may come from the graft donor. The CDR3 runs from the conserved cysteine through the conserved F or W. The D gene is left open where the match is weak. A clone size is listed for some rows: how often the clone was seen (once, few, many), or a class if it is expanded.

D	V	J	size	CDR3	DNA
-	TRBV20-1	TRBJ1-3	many	CSPVSISGNTIYF	TGCAGCCCCGTCTCAATCTCTGGAAACACCATATATTTT
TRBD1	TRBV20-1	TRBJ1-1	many	CSAHRGNTEAFF	TGCAGTGCTCACAGGGGGAACACTGAAGCTTTCTTT
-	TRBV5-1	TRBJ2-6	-	CASSLRDGSLSGANVLTF	TGCGCCAGCAGCCTGAGGGACGGGAGTCTCTCTGGGGCCAACGTCCTGACTTTC
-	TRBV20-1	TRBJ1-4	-	CSARDQGTIGEKLFF	TGCAGTGCTAGAGATCAAGGGACGATAGGGGAAAAACTGTTTTTT
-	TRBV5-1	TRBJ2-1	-	CASSFAVTYNEQFF	TGCGCCAGCAGCTTCGCGGTTACCTACAATGAGCAGTTCTTC
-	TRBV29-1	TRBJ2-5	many	CSVHRSQETQYF	TGCAGCGTTCATCGGAGTCAAGAGACCCAGTACTTC
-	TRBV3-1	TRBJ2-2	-	CASSQVQGSGELFF	TGTGCCAGCAGCCAAGTACAGGGTTCCGGGGAGCTGTTTTTT
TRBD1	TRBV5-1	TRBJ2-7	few	CASRTGTGSGVSAANYFYEQYF	TGCGCCAGCAGAACCGGGACAGGGTCCGGCGTATCGGCGGCGAATTATTTCTACGAGCAGTACTTC
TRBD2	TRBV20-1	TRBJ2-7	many	CSAPGLAGNGEQYF	TGCAGTGCGCCCGGACTAGCGGGGAATGGTGAGCAGTACTTC
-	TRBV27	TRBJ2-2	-	CASSLYRSNTGELFF	TGTGCCAGCAGTTTATATAGGTCTAACACCGGGGAGCTGTTTTTT